The 20 T cell receptor beta chains in this list originate from one sample, sequenced in a study of blood T cell repertoires in COVID-19. This table comes from immunoSEQ multiplex PCR, and its TCRdb copy is limited to in-frame clones, with some not included. The data contain around 110,000 clones, 84% of them singletons. The sequencing sample was made of PBMCs or T cells enriched from blood (not recorded which). The source of these receptors is a woman in her twenties or thirties who had recovered from COVID-19.

The chain is built from TRBV7-8 and TRBJ1-5, with D tentatively TRBD1 (5 bases). In germline, CDR1 is SGHVS, CDR2 FQNEAQ. The CDR3 is 15 amino acids. V gave up 5 bases and J gave up 0 bases, with 11 bases separating them. CDR3 in amino acids: CASSPQVYSNQPQHF. The DNA for the CDR3 is TGTGCCAGCAGCCCACAGGTCTATAGCAATCAGCCCCAGCATTTT.

The J gene is TRBJ2-7, the V gene TRBV29-1, with 7 nucleotides matching TRBD1. From germline, CDR1 is SQVTM and CDR2 ANQGSEA. V trimming: 7 bases; J trimming: 6 bases; junction bases outside the gene matches: 12. The CDR3 is 13 amino acids. The DNA for the CDR3 is TGCAGCGCGGCTCCCGGGACAGATCGCGAGCAGTACTTC. Protein: CSAAPGTDREQYF.

The V gene is TRBV30, the J gene TRBJ1-5, with D perhaps TRBD1 (5 bases). Germline V CDR1 and CDR2: GTSNPN, SVGIG (reference sequence). V lost 0 bases and J 11 bases, leaving 11 bases between the germline ends. This CDR3 has 12 residues. DNA of the CDR3: TGTGCCTGGAGTGTACGGGAGGGGTCCCAGCATTTT. This gives the protein CAWSVREGSQHF.

This chain links TRBV11-2 with TRBJ2-7, with TRBD2 matching over 11 bases. CDR1 and CDR2 (germline): SGHAT, FQNNGV. CDR3 size: 17 residues. Germline trimming cut 1 base from V and 5 bases from J; bases unmatched to any gene: 10. CDR3 residues: CASSLALIAGGLNEQYF. DNA of the CDR3: TGTGCCAGCAGCTTAGCCCTCATAGCGGGAGGGCTCAACGAGCAGTACTTC.

The CDR3 protein is CASSLRTGGNTEAFF. CDR3 DNA sequence: TGTGCCAGCAGTTTAAGGACAGGGGGGAACACTGAAGCTTTCTTT. This chain links TRBV7-9 with TRBJ1-1; 10 bases match TRBD1. The germline gives CDR1 SEHNR, CDR2 FQNEAQ (reference sequence). V shed 6 bases and J 1 base; nucleotides not matched to a gene: 5. There are 15 residues in the CDR3. The complete variable domain, with remaining parts taken from reference TRBV7-9 and TRBJ1-1, reads DTGVSQNPRHKITKRGQNVTFRCDPISEHNRLYWYRQTLGQGPEFLTYFQNEAQLEKSRLLSDRFSAERPKGSFSTLEIQRTEQGDSAMYLCASSLRTGGNTEAFFGQGTRLTVV.

The chain joins TRBV4-1 to TRBJ2-1; 9 nucleotides line up with TRBD2. The CDR3 runs 17 residues. Germline-derived CDR1 and CDR2 are MGHRA and YSYEKL. With 1 base clipped from V and 4 bases from J, the junction kept 8 bases outside the gene matches. The CDR3 protein is CASSQALAGSGYNEQFF. CDR3 sequence (DNA): TGCGCCAGCAGCCAAGCGCTAGCGGGGTCGGGGTACAATGAGCAGTTCTTC.

This rearrangement joins TRBV7-6 to TRBJ1-1, with 7 bases matching TRBD1. V shed 4 bases and J 0 bases; nucleotides not matched to a gene: 8. CDR1 is SGHVS and CDR2 is FNYEAQ in the germline V gene. The CDR3 loop spans 16 amino acids. CDR3 in DNA: TGTGCCAGCAGCTCAGAGGACAGGCGGATGAACACTGAAGCTTTCTTT. Translation: CASSSEDRRMNTEAFF.

The chain couples TRBV4-1 to TRBJ2-6, with 7 bases lining up with TRBD1. CDR1 and CDR2 (germline): MGHRA, YSYEKL. V lost 7 bases and J lost 2; bases outside the gene matches: 2. The CDR3 has 14 residues. CDR3 region: CASTTGAGANVLTF. DNA for the CDR3: TGCGCCAGCACCACAGGGGCTGGGGCCAACGTCCTGACTTTC.

This clone was recorded only once. The chain employs TRBV28 and TRBJ1-2; 7 positions match TRBD1. This CDR3 is built from 12 residues. V trimming: 5 bases; J trimming: 7 bases; junction bases outside the gene matches: 4. Germline V gives CDR1 MDHEN, CDR2 SYDVKM. CDR3 DNA: TGTGCCAGCAGTCCGACAGGGCTTGGCTACACCTTC. Protein sequence: CASSPTGLGYTF.

The chain carries TRBV19 and TRBJ2-7; TRBD1 agrees at 9 bases. Germline lookup yields CDR1 LNHDA and CDR2 SQIVND (reference sequence). CDR3 size: 14 residues. V was pared by 8 bases and J by 4 bases, with 9 bases of the junction left unmatched. The DNA of the CDR3 is TGTGCCAGTTCGAGCACAGGGGGCGCGTACGAGCAGTACTTC. This gives the protein CASSSTGGAYEQYF.

This clone was recorded a few times. This chain uses TRBV29-1 with TRBJ2-5, with 8 nucleotides matching TRBD2. Germline V CDR1 and CDR2: SQVTM, ANQGSEA. V lost 4 bases, J lost 5 bases, and 12 bases stayed unmatched. This CDR3 is built from 15 residues. DNA for the CDR3: TGCAGCGTTGGACAATCCGGGACTAGTCAGGAGACCCAGTACTTC. It encodes CSVGQSGTSQETQYF.

This clone was counted a few times. This chain joins TRBV5-1 and TRBJ2-1; TRBD2 might be the D (6 bases). V shed 0 bases and J shed 5 bases, with 15 bases lying between them. The CDR3 is 16 residues long. Looked up from germline, CDR1 is SGHRS and CDR2 is YFSETQ. The CDR3 DNA reads as TGCGCCAGCAGCTTGGCCGAGGCGGGACCTGACAATGAGCAGTTCTTC. Its protein product is CASSLAEAGPDNEQFF. The whole variable domain, filled in from reference TRBV5-1 and TRBJ2-1, reads KAGVTQTPRYLIKTRGQQVTLSCSPISGHRSVSWYQQTPGQGLQFLFEYFSETQRNKGNFPGRFSGRQFSNSRSEMNVSTLELGDSALYLCASSLAEAGPDNEQFFGPGTRLTVL.

A single count supports this clone. The chain has TRBV9 and TRBJ2-1; no definite D call. CDR1 and CDR2 from the germline V gene are SGDLS and YYNGEE. This CDR3 contains 15 residues. Deletions cut 4 bases from V and 0 bases from J, with 11 bases between. The CDR3 protein is CASSRVVTSYNEQFF. The CDR3 DNA reads as TGTGCCAGCAGCCGAGTCGTAACCTCCTACAATGAGCAGTTCTTC. Full variable domain (rest looked up from reference TRBV9 and TRBJ2-1): DSGVTQTPKHLITATGQRVTLRCSPRSGDLSVYWYQQSLDQGLQFLIQYYNGEERAKGNILERFSAQQFPDLHSELNLSSLELGDSALYFCASSRVVTSYNEQFFGPGTRLTVL.

The V call is TRBV6-4, the J call TRBJ2-1; a possible D gene is TRBD2 (5 bases). V was clipped by 4 bases and J by 3 bases, with 13 bases between them. CDR1 MRHNA and CDR2 SNTAGT come from the germline V gene. The CDR3 is 15 residues long. The CDR3 region is CASSGKSGGYNEQFF. The CDR3 nucleotides read TGTGCCAGCAGTGGAAAGAGCGGCGGCTACAATGAGCAGTTCTTC.

A few counts support this clone. The chain couples TRBV5-8 to TRBJ2-7; no clear D gene. The germline V and J ends were trimmed by 4 bases and 6 bases, with 11 bases remaining between them. The V gene's germline CDR1 is SGHTS and CDR2 YDEGEE. The CDR3 contains 12 residues. Here the CDR3 reads CASSRLPGEQYF. The CDR3 DNA reads TGTGCCAGCAGCCGGCTTCCAGGCGAGCAGTACTTC.

The chain is built from TRBV9 and TRBJ1-5; 8 bases are shared with TRBD1. J gave up 4 bases and V 3 bases, and 6 bases lay outside the gene matches. The V gene's germline CDR1 is SGDLS and CDR2 YYNGEE. The CDR3 extends over 15 amino acids. The CDR3 coding sequence is TGTGCCAGCAGCGGGACGGACAGGGTTAATCAGCCCCAGCATTTT. It encodes CASSGTDRVNQPQHF.

The chain joins TRBV5-1 to TRBJ2-3; D may be TRBD1 (7 bases). The CDR3 covers 16 residues. From germline, CDR1 is SGHRS and CDR2 YFSETQ. Trimming removed 4 bases from V and 1 base from J, with 16 bases in between. The CDR3 DNA sequence: TGCGCCAGCAGCGTTGGGGGGACAGTAGGCACAGATACGCAGTATTTT. Protein: CASSVGGTVGTDTQYF.

V usage is TRBV19 and J usage is TRBJ1-4; no firm D call. V was pared by 3 bases and J by 5 bases, with 10 bases between. This CDR3 comprises 14 residues. Germline V gene lookup returns CDR1 LNHDA and CDR2 SQIVND (reference sequence). For the CDR3, the DNA is TGTGCCAGTAGTATTCAGAACCCCAATGAAAAACTGTTTTTT. Amino acid sequence: CASSIQNPNEKLFF.

The V call is TRBV6-5, the J call TRBJ2-5, with 13 bases aligning to TRBD2. Germline V lookup: CDR1 MNHEY, CDR2 SVGAGI. J gave up 5 bases and V 8 bases, and 8 bases lay outside the gene matches. This CDR3 spans 15 amino acids. CDR3 loop: CASGTSGIVWETQYF. The CDR3 region has the DNA TGTGCCAGCGGGACTAGCGGGATTGTATGGGAGACCCAGTACTTC.

This sequence joins TRBV27 and TRBJ2-7; 9 nucleotides match TRBD1. Germline assignment: CDR1 MNHEY and CDR2 SMNVEV (reference sequence). This CDR3 is built from 16 residues. Losses at the gene ends were 4 bases for V and 2 bases for J; bases not matched to a gene: 9. This CDR3 is CASSSGTGRSPYEQYF. The DNA for the CDR3 is TGTGCCAGCAGTTCCGGGACAGGGCGTTCACCCTACGAGCAGTACTTC.